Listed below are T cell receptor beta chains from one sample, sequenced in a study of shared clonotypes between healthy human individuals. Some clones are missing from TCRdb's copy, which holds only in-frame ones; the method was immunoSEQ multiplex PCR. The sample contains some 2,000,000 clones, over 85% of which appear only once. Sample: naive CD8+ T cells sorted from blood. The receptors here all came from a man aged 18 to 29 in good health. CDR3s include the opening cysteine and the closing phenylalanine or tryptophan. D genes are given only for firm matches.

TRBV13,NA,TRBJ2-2,CASSSRGAGELFF,TGTGCCAGCAGCTCAAGGGGAGCCGGGGAGCTGTTTTTT
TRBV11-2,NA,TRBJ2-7,CASSLAYEQYF,TGTGCCAGCAGCTTAGCTTACGAGCAGTACTTC
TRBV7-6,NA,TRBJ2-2,CASSAGSSTGELFF,TGTGCCAGCAGCGCGGGGTCGTCCACCGGGGAGCTGTTTTTT
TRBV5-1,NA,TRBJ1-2,CASSLEVGQFGGNGYTF,TGCGCCAGCAGCTTGGAGGTCGGGCAGTTCGGAGGTAATGGCTACACCTTC
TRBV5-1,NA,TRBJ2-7,CASSPPGRSSYEQYF,TGCGCCAGCAGCCCCCCGGGGCGGAGCTCCTACGAGCAGTACTTC
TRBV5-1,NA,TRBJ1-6,CASSLDWNLHNQNSPLHF,TGCGCCAGCAGCTTGGATTGGAACCTCCATAATCAGAATTCACCCCTCCACTTT
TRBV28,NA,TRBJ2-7,CASSWGGEQYF,TGTGCCAGCAGTTGGGGTGGCGAGCAGTACTTC
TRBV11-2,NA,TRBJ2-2,CASSLLPWELFF,TGTGCCAGCAGCTTACTCCCTTGGGAGCTGTTTTTT
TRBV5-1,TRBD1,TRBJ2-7,CASSWDGTGSSYEQYF,TGCGCCAGCAGTTGGGACGGGACAGGGTCTTCCTACGAGCAGTACTTC
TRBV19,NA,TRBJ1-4,CASSLGGNEKLFF,TGTGCCAGTAGTCTTGGGGGGAATGAAAAACTGTTTTTT
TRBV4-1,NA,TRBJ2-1,CASSQVVRDTYYNEQFF,TGCGCCAGCAGCCAAGTTGTCCGGGACACTTATTACAATGAGCAGTTCTTC
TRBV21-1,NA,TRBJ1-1,CASRGELNTEAFF,TGTGCCAGCAGGGGCGAACTGAACACTGAAGCTTTCTTT
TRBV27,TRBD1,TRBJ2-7,CASSLDRVGYEQYF,TGTGCCAGCAGTCTAGACAGGGTAGGCTACGAGCAGTACTTC
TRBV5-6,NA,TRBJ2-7,CASSPGGLEQYF,TGTGCCAGCAGCCCTGGGGGTCTTGAGCAGTACTTC
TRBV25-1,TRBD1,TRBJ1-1,CASSGTGGTEAFF,TGTGCCAGCAGTGGGACAGGGGGGACTGAAGCTTTCTTT
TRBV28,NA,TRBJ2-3,CASTRVLDSDTQYF,TGTGCCAGCACGAGGGTTTTGGATTCAGATACGCAGTATTTT
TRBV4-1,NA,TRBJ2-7,CASSQEISYEQYF,TGCGCCAGCAGCCAAGAAATCTCCTACGAGCAGTACTTC
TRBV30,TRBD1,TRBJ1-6,CAWKDRASRYVPLHF,TGTGCCTGGAAAGACAGGGCATCACGATATGTACCCCTCCACTTT
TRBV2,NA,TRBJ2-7,CASSAVYGTTYYEQYF,TGTGCCAGCAGTGCAGTCTACGGGACGACTTACTACGAGCAGTACTTC
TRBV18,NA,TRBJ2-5,CASSQEPETQYF,TGTGCCAGCTCACAAGAGCCGGAGACCCAGTACTTC
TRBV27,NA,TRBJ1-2,CASSSGPPYGYTF,TGTGCCAGCAGTTCAGGGCCACCCTATGGCTACACCTTC
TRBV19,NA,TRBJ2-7,CASTGDNSYEQYF,TGTGCCAGTACCGGGGACAACTCCTACGAGCAGTACTTC
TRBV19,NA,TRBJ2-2,CASSAGTTNTGELFF,TGTGCCAGTAGTGCCGGGACAACGAACACCGGGGAGCTGTTTTTT
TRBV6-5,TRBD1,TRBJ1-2,CASSSTGVSYYGYTF,TGTGCCAGCAGTTCGACAGGGGTATCGTACTATGGCTACACCTTC
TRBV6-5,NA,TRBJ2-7,CASRTLGSYEQYF,TGTGCCAGCAGGACTCTAGGCTCCTACGAGCAGTACTTC
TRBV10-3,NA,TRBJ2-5,CAISESGPAMRETQYF,TGTGCCATCAGTGAGTCGGGGCCTGCGATGAGGGAGACCCAGTACTTC
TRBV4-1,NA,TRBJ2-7,CASSLKPGDPISYEQYF,TGCGCCAGCAGCCTAAAACCAGGCGATCCCATATCCTACGAGCAGTACTTC
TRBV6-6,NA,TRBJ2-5,CASSYSLHPQETQYF,TGTGCCAGCAGTTACTCTCTTCACCCCCAAGAGACCCAGTACTTC
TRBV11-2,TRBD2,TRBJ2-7,CASSLALGLDYEQYF,TGTGCCAGCAGCTTAGCTCTAGGACTAGACTACGAGCAGTACTTC